This T cell receptor beta chain was sequenced in a study of T-cell reconstitution after alpha-beta-depleted transplantation in children. Study-level points and caveats: Certain patients had high TCRbeta diversity at day 60, and it came from recipient T cells and thymic progenitors that survived. Two months or so post-transplant, alpha-beta T cells reportedly derived from several hundred expanded graft clones.

The sample holds a few counts of this clonotype. Its specificity is unknown. Library preparation (for TCRbeta) was performed with unique molecular identifiers. TCRdb analysed the PCR reads with MiXCR anew, one entry per CDR3 protein. There are about 300,000 distinct CDR3 sequences in the sample; roughly 9.1% occur only once, and less than 8% lies in the top ten. CDR3 length: 11 amino acids. Germline V gene sequence: CDR1 DFQATT, CDR2 SNEGSKA (reference sequence). Trimming stripped 6 bases from V and 7 bases from J, with 12 bases between. The source of this sequence is a boy younger than two with acute myeloid leukemia, due to receive a stem cell transplant. This chain links TRBV20-1 with TRBJ1-1; D remains ambiguous. Sequenced material: PBMCs, taken before TCRalphabeta/CD19-depleted stem cell transplant. The CDR3 DNA is TGCAGTGCCCAAAGGACCCGTGAAGCTTTCTTT. It specifies CSAQRTREAFF.